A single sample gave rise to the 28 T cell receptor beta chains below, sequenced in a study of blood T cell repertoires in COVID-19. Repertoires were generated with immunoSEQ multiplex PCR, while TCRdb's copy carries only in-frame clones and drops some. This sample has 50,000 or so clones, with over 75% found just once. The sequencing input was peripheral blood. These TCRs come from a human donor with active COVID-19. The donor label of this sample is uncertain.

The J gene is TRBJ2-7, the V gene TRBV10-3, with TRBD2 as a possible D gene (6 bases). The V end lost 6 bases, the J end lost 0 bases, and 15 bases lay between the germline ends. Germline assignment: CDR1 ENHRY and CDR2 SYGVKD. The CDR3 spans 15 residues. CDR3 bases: TGTGCCATCAGCCTCGGGAGAGAGCTCTCCTACGAGCAGTACTTC. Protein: CAISLGRELSYEQYF.

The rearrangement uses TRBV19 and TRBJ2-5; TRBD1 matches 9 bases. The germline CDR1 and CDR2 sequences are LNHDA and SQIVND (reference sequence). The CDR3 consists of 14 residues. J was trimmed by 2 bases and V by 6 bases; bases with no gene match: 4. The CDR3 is CASRDRGGQETQYF. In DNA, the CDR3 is TGTGCCAGTAGGGACAGGGGCGGTCAAGAGACCCAGTACTTC. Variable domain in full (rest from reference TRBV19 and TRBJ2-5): DGGITQSPKYLFRKEGQNVTLSCEQNLNHDAMYWYRQDPGQGLRLIYYSQIVNDFQKGDIAEGYSVSREKKESFPLTVTSAQKNPTAFYLCASRDRGGQETQYFGPGTRLLVL.

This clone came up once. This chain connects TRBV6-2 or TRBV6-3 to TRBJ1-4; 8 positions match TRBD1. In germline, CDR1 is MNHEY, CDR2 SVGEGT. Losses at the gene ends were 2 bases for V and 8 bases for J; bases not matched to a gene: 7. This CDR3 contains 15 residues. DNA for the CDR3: TGTGCCAGCAGTTACCGGGGACAGGCTAGGGAAAAACTGTTTTTT. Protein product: CASSYRGQAREKLFF.

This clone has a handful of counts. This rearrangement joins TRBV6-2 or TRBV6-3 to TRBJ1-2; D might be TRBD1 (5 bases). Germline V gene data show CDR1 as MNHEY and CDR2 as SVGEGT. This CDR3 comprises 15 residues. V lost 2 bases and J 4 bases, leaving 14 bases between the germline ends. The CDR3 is CASSYGGISIYGYTF. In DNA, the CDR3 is TGTGCCAGCAGTTACGGGGGGATCTCAATCTATGGCTACACCTTC.

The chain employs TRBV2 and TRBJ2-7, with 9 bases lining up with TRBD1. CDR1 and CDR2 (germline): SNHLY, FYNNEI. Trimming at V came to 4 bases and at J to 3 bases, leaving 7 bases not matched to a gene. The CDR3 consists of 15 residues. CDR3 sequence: CASSVQGQGVYEQYF. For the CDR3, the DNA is TGTGCCAGCAGTGTGCAGGGACAGGGTGTCTACGAGCAGTACTTC.

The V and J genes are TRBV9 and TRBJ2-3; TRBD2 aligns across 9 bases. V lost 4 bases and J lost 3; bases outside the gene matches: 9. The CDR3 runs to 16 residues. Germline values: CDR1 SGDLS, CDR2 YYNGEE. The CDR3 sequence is CASSPWDSGGTDTQYF. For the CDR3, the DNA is TGTGCCAGCAGCCCCTGGGATAGCGGGGGTACAGATACGCAGTATTTT.

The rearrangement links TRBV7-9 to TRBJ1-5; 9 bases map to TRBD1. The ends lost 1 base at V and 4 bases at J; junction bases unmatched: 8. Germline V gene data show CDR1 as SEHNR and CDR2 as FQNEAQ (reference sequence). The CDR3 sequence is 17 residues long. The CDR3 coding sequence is TGTGCCAGCAGCTTAGGAGGGGGACAGGGATTAAATCAGCCCCAGCATTTT. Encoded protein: CASSLGGGQGLNQPQHF.

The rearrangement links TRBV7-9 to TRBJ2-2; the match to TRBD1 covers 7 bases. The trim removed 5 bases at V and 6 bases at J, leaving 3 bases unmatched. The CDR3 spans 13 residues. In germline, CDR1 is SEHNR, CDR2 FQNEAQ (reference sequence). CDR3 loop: CASSQQGSGELFF. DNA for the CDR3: TGTGCCAGCAGCCAACAGGGGTCCGGGGAGCTGTTTTTT.

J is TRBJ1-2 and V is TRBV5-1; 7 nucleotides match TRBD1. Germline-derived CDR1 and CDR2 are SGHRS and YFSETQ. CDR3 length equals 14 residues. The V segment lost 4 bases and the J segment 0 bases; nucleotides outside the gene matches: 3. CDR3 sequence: CASSPQGTNYGYTF. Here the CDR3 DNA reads TGCGCCAGCAGCCCACAGGGGACTAACTATGGCTACACCTTC.

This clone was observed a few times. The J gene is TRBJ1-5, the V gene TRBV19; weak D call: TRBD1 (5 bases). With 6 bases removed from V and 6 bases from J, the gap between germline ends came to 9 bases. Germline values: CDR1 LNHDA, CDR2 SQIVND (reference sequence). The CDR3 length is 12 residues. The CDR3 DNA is TGTGCCAGTAGCCAGGGAGGTCAGCCCCAGCATTTT. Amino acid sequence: CASSQGGQPQHF.

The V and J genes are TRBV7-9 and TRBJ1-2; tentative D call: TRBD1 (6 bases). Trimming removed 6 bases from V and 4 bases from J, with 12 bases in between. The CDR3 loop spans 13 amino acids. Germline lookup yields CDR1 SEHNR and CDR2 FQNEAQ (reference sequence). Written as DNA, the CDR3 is TGTGCCAGCAGGTTGGACAGTTCCTATGGCTACACCTTC. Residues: CASRLDSSYGYTF.

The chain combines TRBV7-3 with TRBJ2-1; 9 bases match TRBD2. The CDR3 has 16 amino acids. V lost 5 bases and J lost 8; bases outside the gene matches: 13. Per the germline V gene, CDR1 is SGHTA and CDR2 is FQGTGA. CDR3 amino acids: CASSQSGTSSNYEQFF. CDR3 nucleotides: TGTGCCAGCAGCCAATCCGGGACTAGCTCTAACTATGAGCAGTTCTTC.

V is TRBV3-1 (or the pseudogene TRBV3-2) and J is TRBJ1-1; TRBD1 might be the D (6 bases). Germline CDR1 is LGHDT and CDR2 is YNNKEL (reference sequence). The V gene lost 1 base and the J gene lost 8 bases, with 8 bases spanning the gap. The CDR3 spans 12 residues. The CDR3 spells CASSQGGREAFF. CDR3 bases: TGTGCCAGCAGCCAAGGGGGGCGAGAAGCTTTCTTT.

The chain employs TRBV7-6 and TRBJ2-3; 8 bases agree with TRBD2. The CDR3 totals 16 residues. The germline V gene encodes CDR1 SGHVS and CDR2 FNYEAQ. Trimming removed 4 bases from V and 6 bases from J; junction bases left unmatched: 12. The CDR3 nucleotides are TGTGCCAGCAGCTCCGGACTAGCCTCGCCCGCGGATACGCAGTATTTT. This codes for CASSSGLASPADTQYF.

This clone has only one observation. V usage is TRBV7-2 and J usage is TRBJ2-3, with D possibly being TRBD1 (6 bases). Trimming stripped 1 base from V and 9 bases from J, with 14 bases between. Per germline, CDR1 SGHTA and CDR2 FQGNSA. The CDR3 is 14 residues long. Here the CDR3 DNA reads TGTGCCAGCAGCTTAGACAGGGCCGGAAAAACGCAGTATTTT. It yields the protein CASSLDRAGKTQYF.

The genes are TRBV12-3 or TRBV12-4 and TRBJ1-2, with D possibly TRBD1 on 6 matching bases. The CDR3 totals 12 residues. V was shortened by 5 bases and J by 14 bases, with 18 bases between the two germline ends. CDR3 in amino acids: CASSPQGIERTF. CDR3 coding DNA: TGTGCCAGCAGTCCCCAGGGGATCGAAAGGACCTTC.

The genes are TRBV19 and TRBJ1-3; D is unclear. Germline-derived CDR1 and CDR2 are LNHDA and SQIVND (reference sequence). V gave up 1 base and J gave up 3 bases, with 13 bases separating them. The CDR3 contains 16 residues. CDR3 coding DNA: TGTGCCAGTAGTATAGGAGTTCGGGAAATTGGAAACACCATATATTTT. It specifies CASSIGVREIGNTIYF.

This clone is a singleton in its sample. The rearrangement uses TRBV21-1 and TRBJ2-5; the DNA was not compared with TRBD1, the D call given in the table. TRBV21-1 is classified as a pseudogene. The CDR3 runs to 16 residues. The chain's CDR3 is CASTDLSGTGRETQYF. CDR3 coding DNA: TGTGCCAGCACCGATCTTTCCGGGACAGGGCGGGAGACCCAGTACTTC.

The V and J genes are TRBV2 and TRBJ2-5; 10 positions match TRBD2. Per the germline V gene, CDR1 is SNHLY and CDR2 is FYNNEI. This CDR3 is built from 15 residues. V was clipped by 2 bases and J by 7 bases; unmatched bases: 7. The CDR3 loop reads CASSELSSGGGTQYF. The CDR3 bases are TGTGCCAGCAGTGAACTTTCTAGCGGGGGTGGGACCCAGTACTTC.

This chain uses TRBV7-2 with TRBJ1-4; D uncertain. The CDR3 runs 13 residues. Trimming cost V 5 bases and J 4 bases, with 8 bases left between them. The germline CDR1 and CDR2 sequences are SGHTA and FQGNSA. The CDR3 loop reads CASSTVLNEKLFF. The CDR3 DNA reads TGTGCCAGCAGCACGGTCCTTAATGAAAAACTGTTTTTT.

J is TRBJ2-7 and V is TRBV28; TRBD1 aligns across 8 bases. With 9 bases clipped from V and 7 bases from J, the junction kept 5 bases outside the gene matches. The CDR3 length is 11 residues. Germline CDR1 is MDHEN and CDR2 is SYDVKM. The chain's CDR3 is CASRRGLEQYF. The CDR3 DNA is TGTGCCAGTCGCAGGGGGCTTGAGCAGTACTTC. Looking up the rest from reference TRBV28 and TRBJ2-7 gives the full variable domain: DVKVTQSSRYLVKRTGEKVFLECVQDMDHENMFWYRQDPGLGLRLIYFSYDVKMKEKGDIPEGYSVSREKKERFSLILESASTNQTSMYLCASRRGLEQYFGPGTRLTVT.

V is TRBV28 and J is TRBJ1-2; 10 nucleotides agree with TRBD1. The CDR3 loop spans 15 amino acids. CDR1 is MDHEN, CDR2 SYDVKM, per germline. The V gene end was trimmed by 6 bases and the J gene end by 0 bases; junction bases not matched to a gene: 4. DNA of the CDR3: TGTGCCAGCAGCCGGACAGGGGGAGCTAACTATGGCTACACCTTC. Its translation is CASSRTGGANYGYTF.

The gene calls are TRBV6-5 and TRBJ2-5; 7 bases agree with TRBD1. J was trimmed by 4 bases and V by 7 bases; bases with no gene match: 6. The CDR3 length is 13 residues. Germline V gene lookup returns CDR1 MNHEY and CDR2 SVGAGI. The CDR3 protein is CASMGQWGETQYF. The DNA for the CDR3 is TGTGCCAGCATGGGACAGTGGGGAGAGACCCAGTACTTC.

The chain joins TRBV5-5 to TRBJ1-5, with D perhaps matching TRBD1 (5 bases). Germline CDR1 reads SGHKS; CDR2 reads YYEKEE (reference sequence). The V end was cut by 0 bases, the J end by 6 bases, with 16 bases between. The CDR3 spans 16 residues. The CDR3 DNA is TGTGCCAGCAGCTTGGGTTTTAGGGCCCAGGGTCAGCCCCAGCATTTT. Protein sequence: CASSLGFRAQGQPQHF.

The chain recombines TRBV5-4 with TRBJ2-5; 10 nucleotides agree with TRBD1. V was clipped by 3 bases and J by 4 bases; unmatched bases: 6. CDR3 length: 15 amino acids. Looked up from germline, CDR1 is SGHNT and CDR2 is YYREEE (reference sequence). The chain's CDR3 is CASSSEGQGLETQYF. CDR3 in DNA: TGTGCCAGCAGCTCTGAGGGACAGGGGTTAGAGACCCAGTACTTC.

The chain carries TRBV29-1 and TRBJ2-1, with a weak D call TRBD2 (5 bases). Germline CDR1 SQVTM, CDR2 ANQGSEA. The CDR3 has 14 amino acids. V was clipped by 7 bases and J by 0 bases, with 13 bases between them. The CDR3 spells CSARPGSSYNEQFF. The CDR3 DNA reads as TGCAGCGCCCGCCCGGGGAGCTCCTACAATGAGCAGTTCTTC.

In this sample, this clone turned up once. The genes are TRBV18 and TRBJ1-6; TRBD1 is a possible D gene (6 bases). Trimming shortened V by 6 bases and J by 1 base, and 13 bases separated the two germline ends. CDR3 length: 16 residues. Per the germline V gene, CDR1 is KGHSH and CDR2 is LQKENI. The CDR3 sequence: CASSLSQGSYNSPLHF. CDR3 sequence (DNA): TGTGCCAGCTCCCTTTCTCAGGGGTCCTATAATTCACCCCTCCACTTT.

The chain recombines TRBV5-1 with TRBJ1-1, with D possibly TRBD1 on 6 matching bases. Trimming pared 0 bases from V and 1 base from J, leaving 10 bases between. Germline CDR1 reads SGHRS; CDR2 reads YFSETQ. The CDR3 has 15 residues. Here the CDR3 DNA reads TGCGCCAGCAGCTTGGGACTACAGGGGAACACTGAAGCTTTCTTT. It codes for CASSLGLQGNTEAFF.